Below are 9 T cell receptor beta chains sequenced from a single sample in a study of early T cells in non-severe SARS-CoV-2 infection. TCRdb processed the 5' RACE reads anew with MiXCR; each CDR3 protein has one entry. The table records some 26,000 distinct CDR3 sequences, around 4.8% of them present only once. The sequencing sample was made of whole blood. All receptors derive from an adult who was a healthcare worker with PCR-confirmed SARS-CoV-2 infection or an uninfected control (not recorded which).

This clonotype has a count of ten or more. The rearrangement joins TRBV2 to TRBJ1-6, with 7 positions matching TRBD1. The CDR3 loop spans 16 amino acids. With V trimmed by 2 bases and J by 7 bases, 8 bases remained unmatched. Germline V lookup: CDR1 SNHLY, CDR2 FYNNEI. The CDR3 DNA follows: TGTGCCAGCAGTGAAACTCCACCAGGGGGGAATTCACCCCTCCACTTT. Amino acids: CASSETPPGGNSPLHF.

This clonotype was counted ten times or more. The CDR3 DNA reads TGCGCCAGCAGCTTGGTTTCACCTTCTAACTATGGCTACACCTTC. Protein sequence: CASSLVSPSNYGYTF. The J gene is TRBJ1-2, the V gene TRBV5-1; D is ambiguous. The germline gives CDR1 SGHRS, CDR2 YFSETQ. This CDR3 region has 15 residues. Between the trimmed V and J ends, which lost 0 bases and 0 bases, there was a span of 9 bases.

V is TRBV20-1 and J is TRBJ1-5, with D possibly matching TRBD1 (5 bases). The V gene lost 5 bases and the J gene lost 4 bases, with 15 bases spanning the gap. Germline V lookup: CDR1 DFQATT, CDR2 SNEGSKA (reference sequence). CDR3 length: 14 residues. In DNA form, the CDR3 reads TGCAGTGCTCCTCCAAGGGGATTGAATCAGCCCCAGCATTTT. This encodes CSAPPRGLNQPQHF.

This clonotype occurred many times. The chain recombines TRBV7-3 with TRBJ1-1; D unclear. Trimming removed 5 bases at V and 1 base at J, with 8 bases between. The CDR3 length is 13 residues. Germline V gene sequence: CDR1 SGHTA, CDR2 FQGTGA. The chain's CDR3 is CASSPDPNTEAFF. The CDR3 DNA is TGTGCCAGCAGCCCTGACCCGAACACTGAAGCTTTCTTT.

The genes are TRBV3-1 and TRBJ2-3, with D perhaps being TRBD1 or TRBD2 (5 bases each). Trimming left V 1 base short and J 4 bases short, with 9 bases between. Germline values: CDR1 LGHDT, CDR2 YNNKEL (reference sequence). The CDR3 is made up of 14 amino acids. CDR3 DNA sequence: TGTGCCAGCAGCCAAGGGGGACGGGCAGATACGCAGTATTTT. Its translation: CASSQGGRADTQYF.

The genes are TRBV28 and TRBJ1-3; D is unresolved. The CDR3 extends over 11 amino acids. Germline loops: CDR1 MDHEN, CDR2 SYDVKM. V shed 6 bases and J shed 0 bases, with 0 bases lying between them. This CDR3 reads CASSSGNTIYF. The CDR3 region has the DNA TGTGCCAGCAGCTCTGGAAACACCATATATTTT.

At least ten counts were recorded for this clonotype. V is TRBV7-3 and J is TRBJ1-2, with 7 bases matching TRBD1. CDR3 length equals 14 residues. Per the germline V gene, CDR1 is SGHTA and CDR2 is FQGTGA. After removal of 2 bases from V and 10 bases from J, the junction contained 10 bases not matched to a gene. Here the CDR3 DNA reads TGTGCCAGCAGCTTATCCCGTAACGACAGGGTCTACACCTTC. Translation gives CASSLSRNDRVYTF.

This clonotype was seen ten or more times. The CDR3 coding sequence is TGCGCCAGCAGCTTGGGGGGCCCAGACCCGAACACTGAAGCTTTCTTT. Translation gives CASSLGGPDPNTEAFF. The rearrangement uses TRBV5-1 and TRBJ1-1; tentatively, D is TRBD1 (5 bases). Trimming pared 0 bases from V and 1 base from J, leaving 13 bases between. The CDR3 is 16 amino acids. Germline-derived CDR1 and CDR2 are SGHRS and YFSETQ.

This sequence joins TRBV7-2 and TRBJ1-1, with a tentative D call TRBD1 (5 bases). This CDR3 has 14 residues. Between the trimmed V and J ends, which lost 4 bases and 1 base, there was a span of 10 bases. Germline lookup yields CDR1 SGHTA and CDR2 FQGNSA. The CDR3 sequence: CASSSPTGNTEAFF. The CDR3, as DNA: TGTGCCAGCAGCTCTCCAACAGGGAACACTGAAGCTTTCTTT.